This is a list of T cell receptor beta chains from one sample in a study of OX40 agonist ivuxolimab in advanced cancers. The assay was immunoSEQ multiplex PCR, and TCRdb's table has in-frame clones only and misses some. The sample holds tens of thousands of clones, 70% to 90% seen once. The sample consisted of CD4+ or CD8+ T cells sorted from blood, taken in a trial of the OX40 agonist ivuxolimab. The source of these receptors is an adult with an advanced solid tumor such as melanoma, head and neck, liver or kidney cancer. The CDR3 runs from the conserved cysteine through the conserved F or W. Each record gives: V gene, clone size, CDR3 protein. A clone size is listed for some rows: how often the clone was seen (once, few, many), or a class if it is expanded.

TRBV30	NA	CAWRVTGGTDYTEAFF
TRBV12-5	NA	CASGLGSSSGNTIYF
TRBV11-2	once	CASSKDKSNQPQHF
TRBV6-5	NA	CASSRNTEAFF
TRBV30	few	CAWSRVTGGLNEQFF
TRBV19	once	CASSSQVSGRGREGYTF
TRBV9	NA	CASSVGPRGGWDTEAFF
TRBV28	NA	CASSSGQGEKLFF
TRBV5-1	NA	CASSLDSSYNEQFF
TRBV19	NA	CASSQGADQPQHF
TRBV14	NA	CASSQVPEGGWATEAFF
TRBV7-3	NA	CASSSTGEETQYF
TRBV6-5	NA	CASSYSAGLGQPQHF